The T cell receptor beta chain described here comes from a study of blood T cell repertoires in COVID-19. Study details: T cells, B-cell-depleted T cells, or PBMCs supplied cDNA or gDNA.

Profiling relied on immunoSEQ multiplex PCR, and the TCRdb table lists in-frame clones only, not all of them. The sample lists over 150,000 clones, 85% to 90% occurring once. Trimming stripped 4 bases from V and 14 bases from J, with 20 bases between. CDR1 is SNHLY and CDR2 is FYNNEI in the germline V gene. CDR3 length: 13 amino acids. The sequencing sample was made of peripheral blood. The TCR sequence derives from a woman aged 70-85 years with COVID-19, enrolled during active disease. The chain couples TRBV2 to TRBJ1-2; D might be TRBD1 (6 bases). CDR3 region: CASSGAGAPSRTF. The CDR3 DNA sequence: TGTGCCAGCAGTGGGGCGGGGGCACCTTCGCGGACCTTC. Full variable domain (rest looked up from reference TRBV2 and TRBJ1-2): EPEVTQTPSHQVTQMGQEVILRCVPISNHLYFYWYRQILGQKVEFLVSFYNNEISEKSEIFDDQFSVERPDGSNFTLKIRSTKLEDSAMYFCASSGAGAPSRTFGSGTRLTVV.